Below, one T cell receptor (beta chain) is given with its context. This sample was included in a study of patients and donors after allogeneic stem cell transplantation. TCRdb re-analysed the RT-PCR reads in MiXCR, keeping a single row per CDR3 protein. The data show about a million distinct CDR3 sequences, with 15% to 20% seen just once and around 6% held by the top ten. CDR1 is SGHAT and CDR2 is FQDESV in the germline V gene (reference sequence). The V gene end was trimmed by 4 bases and the J gene end by 11 bases; junction bases not matched to a gene: 13. This CDR3 contains 16 residues. This clonotype was obtained from a human donor who was either an allogeneic HSCT recipient or a stem cell or donor lymphocyte infusion donor (not recorded which). It is not recorded whose cells these are; they may come from a transplant donor. The rearrangement joins TRBV11-1 to TRBJ2-4, with 11 bases that match TRBD2. Sequences were obtained from blood, either unsorted or a sorted T cell fraction (not recorded which). The CDR3, as DNA: TGTGCCAGCAGCTCCTTAGCGGGGGGGCTTCCCTCAGTTCAGTACTTC. Protein product: CASSSLAGGLPSVQYF.